One and the same sample provided the 30 T cell receptor beta chains below, sequenced in a study of shared clonotypes between healthy human individuals. Here immunoSEQ multiplex PCR was the method, and the copy in TCRdb shows in-frame clones only, minus some. The sample has under 600,000 clones, around 97% seen once. The sequenced sample was naive CD4+ T cells sorted from blood. Noted subset: CD45RA+ positively selected. These receptors came from a woman aged 25 to 39 in good health.

CDR3 bases: TGTGCCAGCGCAGACCGGGGTAACTATGGCTACACCTTC. Translation gives CASADRGNYGYTF. The rearrangement uses TRBV2 and TRBJ1-2; D ambiguous. Trimming took 8 bases from V and 1 from J, leaving 11 bases between them. The germline CDR1 and CDR2 sequences are SNHLY and FYNNEI. This CDR3 comprises 13 residues. Full variable domain (remainder filled in from reference TRBV2 and TRBJ1-2): EPEVTQTPSHQVTQMGQEVILRCVPISNHLYFYWYRQILGQKVEFLVSFYNNEISEKSEIFDDQFSVERPDGSNFTLKIRSTKLEDSAMYFCASADRGNYGYTFGSGTRLTVV.

The CDR3 DNA follows: TGTGCCAGCAGTTACGACAGTAAAGACAATGAGCAGTTCTTC. Encoded protein: CASSYDSKDNEQFF. V and J are TRBV6-6 and TRBJ2-1; D may be TRBD1 (5 bases). Trimming cost V 2 bases and J 5 bases, with 10 bases left between them. The CDR3 spans 14 residues. Per germline, CDR1 MNHNY and CDR2 SVGAGI (reference sequence).

The V call is TRBV5-6, the J call TRBJ2-2; tentatively, D is TRBD2 (6 bases). V was clipped by 0 bases and J by 8 bases, with 14 bases between them. The CDR3 is made up of 15 amino acids. The V gene's germline CDR1 is SGHDT and CDR2 YYEEEE. The CDR3 sequence is CASSLVWRAEGELFF. For the CDR3, the DNA is TGTGCCAGCAGCTTGGTATGGAGGGCTGAGGGGGAGCTGTTTTTT.

The chain has TRBV19 and TRBJ1-5, with D uncertain. Germline V gives CDR1 LNHDA, CDR2 SQIVND (reference sequence). V dropped 5 bases and J dropped 9 bases, with 11 bases sitting between them. The CDR3 runs 12 residues. The CDR3 DNA sequence: TGTGCCAGTAGTCTTAACTTGGGGCCCCAGCATTTT. Protein: CASSLNLGPQHF. The full variable domain, its missing parts supplied by reference TRBV19 and TRBJ1-5, is DGGITQSPKYLFRKEGQNVTLSCEQNLNHDAMYWYRQDPGQGLRLIYYSQIVNDFQKGDIAEGYSVSREKKESFPLTVTSAQKNPTAFYLCASSLNLGPQHFGDGTRLSIL.

The CDR3 loop reads CASSTFEQFF. The DNA for the CDR3 is TGTGCCAGCTCGACTTTTGAGCAGTTCTTC. The V call is TRBV28, the J call TRBJ2-1; D unresolved. Trimming cost V 8 bases and J 9 bases, with 8 bases left between them. The CDR3 spans 10 residues. CDR1 and CDR2 from the germline V gene are MDHEN and SYDVKM.

The rearrangement uses TRBV7-9 and TRBJ2-7; 13 positions match TRBD2. This CDR3 has 15 residues. V lost 5 bases and J lost 4; bases outside the gene matches: 5. The germline V gene encodes CDR1 SEHNR and CDR2 FQNEAQ (reference sequence). The CDR3 loop is CASSPRTSGSYEQYF. In DNA form, the CDR3 reads TGTGCCAGCAGCCCGCGGACTAGCGGGAGTTACGAGCAGTACTTC.

The gene calls are TRBV7-4 and TRBJ2-5; TRBD1 might be the D (5 bases). The germline V and J ends were trimmed by 0 bases and 5 bases, with 10 bases remaining between them. Germline assignment: CDR1 SGHVT and CDR2 SQSDAQ. CDR3 length: 14 amino acids. CDR3 sequence (DNA): TGTGCCAGCAGCTTAGCAACAGGATGGGAGACCCAGTACTTC. Amino acids: CASSLATGWETQYF.

The rearrangement joins TRBV14 to TRBJ2-2, with 8 bases that match TRBD2. V was clipped by 1 base and J by 4 bases; unmatched bases: 5. Germline CDR1 reads SGHDN; CDR2 reads FVKESK. The CDR3 totals 16 residues. For the CDR3, the DNA is TGTGCCAGCAGCCAAGTTCCAGCGGGGGTCACCGGGGAGCTGTTTTTT. Its translation is CASSQVPAGVTGELFF.

This sequence joins TRBV28 and TRBJ1-2; 8 bases align to TRBD1. The CDR3 is 16 amino acids. J lost 1 base, V lost 4 bases, and 8 bases had no gene match. Germline values: CDR1 MDHEN, CDR2 SYDVKM. The CDR3, as DNA: TGTGCCAGCAGTTCAGGGGGCTCGTTTTTTAACTATGGCTACACCTTC. Amino acids: CASSSGGSFFNYGYTF.

For the CDR3, the DNA is TGTGCCAGCAGTCGATCGCCCCCAGGGGGGGATCAGCCCCAGCATTTT. Amino acids: CASSRSPPGGDQPQHF. This chain joins TRBV28 and TRBJ1-5, with 7 bases identical to TRBD1. The CDR3 is 16 amino acids. J was trimmed by 5 bases and V by 5 bases; bases with no gene match: 12. Looked up from germline, CDR1 is MDHEN and CDR2 is SYDVKM.

This rearrangement joins TRBV19 to TRBJ1-5, with D perhaps matching TRBD1 (5 bases). V was shortened by 3 bases and J by 7 bases, with 19 bases between the two germline ends. From germline, CDR1 is LNHDA and CDR2 SQIVND (reference sequence). The CDR3 runs to 16 residues. CDR3 sequence reads: CASSILKGAGPQPQHF. In nucleotides, the CDR3 is TGTGCCAGTAGTATCTTGAAAGGGGCAGGGCCCCAGCCCCAGCATTTT.

The chain recombines TRBV28 with TRBJ1-1; TRBD1 agrees at 9 bases. The CDR3 length is 15 residues. V lost 4 bases and J lost 2; bases outside the gene matches: 5. Germline CDR1 reads MDHEN; CDR2 reads SYDVKM. CDR3 sequence: CASSSPGQGNTEAFF. CDR3 in DNA: TGTGCCAGCAGTTCCCCGGGACAGGGTAACACTGAAGCTTTCTTT.

The CDR3 DNA reads TGTGCCAGCGGGGGCAGTCACAGGCTTAGCGGGGGAACAACTAGCACAGATACGCAGTATTTT. Its protein product is CASGGSHRLSGGTTSTDTQYF. The V call is TRBV2, the J call TRBJ2-3, with 9 bases fitting TRBD2. Trimming at V came to 8 bases and at J to 0 bases, leaving 24 bases not matched to a gene. Per the germline V gene, CDR1 is SNHLY and CDR2 is FYNNEI. The CDR3 runs to 21 residues.

The V and J genes are TRBV5-1 and TRBJ2-3; a possible D gene is TRBD1 (5 bases). The germline V gene encodes CDR1 SGHRS and CDR2 YFSETQ. V was pared by 0 bases and J by 4 bases, with 12 bases between. The CDR3 consists of 15 residues. As DNA, the CDR3 is TGCGCCAGCAGCTTGGTACCAGGGTCGGCAGATACGCAGTATTTT. Its protein is CASSLVPGSADTQYF. The whole variable domain, filled in from reference TRBV5-1 and TRBJ2-3, reads KAGVTQTPRYLIKTRGQQVTLSCSPISGHRSVSWYQQTPGQGLQFLFEYFSETQRNKGNFPGRFSGRQFSNSRSEMNVSTLELGDSALYLCASSLVPGSADTQYFGPGTRLTVL.

The chain uses TRBV5-1 and TRBJ2-5; TRBD2 matches 9 bases. With V trimmed by 0 bases and J by 2 bases, 2 bases remained unmatched. Germline V gives CDR1 SGHRS, CDR2 YFSETQ. The CDR3 has 15 residues. The CDR3 DNA reads TGCGCCAGCAGCTTGGGACTAGCGGTACAAGAGACCCAGTACTTC. It specifies CASSLGLAVQETQYF.

The CDR3 DNA sequence: TGTGCCAGCAGTAACCTTAGACTAGCCTACGAGCAGTACTTC. This gives the protein CASSNLRLAYEQYF. This rearrangement joins TRBV2 to TRBJ2-5; tentative D call: TRBD2 (6 bases). The DNA end is more similar to TRBJ2-7, so the J call may be wrong. The CDR3 totals 14 residues. Germline CDR1 SNHLY, CDR2 FYNNEI.

The V call is TRBV18, the J call TRBJ2-1; TRBD2 matches 13 bases. J lost 7 bases, V lost 4 bases, and 10 bases had no gene match. The CDR3 contains 17 residues. Germline assignment: CDR1 KGHSH and CDR2 LQKENI. CDR3 sequence: CASSQNLGLAGVNEQFF. CDR3 sequence (DNA): TGTGCCAGCTCACAAAACCTCGGACTAGCGGGAGTAAATGAGCAGTTCTTC.

This clone came up a few times. The V gene is TRBV5-1, the J gene TRBJ1-1; 9 bases align to TRBD1. The CDR3 sequence is 15 residues long. The V gene's germline CDR1 is SGHRS and CDR2 YFSETQ. Germline trimming cut 6 bases from V and 1 base from J; bases unmatched to any gene: 7. CDR3 amino acids: CASTVPGQGNTEAFF. CDR3 DNA sequence: TGCGCCAGCACCGTCCCGGGACAGGGGAACACTGAAGCTTTCTTT.

The chain carries TRBV5-1 and TRBJ1-1; 7 bases match TRBD1. Germline lookup yields CDR1 SGHRS and CDR2 YFSETQ. J was trimmed by 4 bases and V by 4 bases; bases with no gene match: 7. There are 14 residues in the CDR3. In nucleotides, the CDR3 is TGCGCCAGCAGCACCGAGGGGGCTGGCACTGAAGCTTTCTTT. Protein product: CASSTEGAGTEAFF.

The V call is TRBV28, the J call TRBJ2-3; 9 nucleotides line up with TRBD2. The CDR3 is 14 residues long. CDR1 is MDHEN and CDR2 is SYDVKM in the germline V gene. V gave up 3 bases and J gave up 6 bases; unmatched junction bases: 4. CDR3 sequence: CASSLVAGADTQYF. The CDR3 bases are TGTGCCAGCAGTTTGGTAGCGGGAGCGGATACGCAGTATTTT.

This sequence joins TRBV2 and TRBJ2-3, with 10 bases matching TRBD2. The CDR3 runs to 17 residues. The germline V gene has CDR1 SNHLY and CDR2 FYNNEI. The J segment lost 2 bases and the V segment lost 10 bases, leaving 15 bases of the junction unmatched. CDR3 amino acids: CATLLAGFAPDTDTQYF. The CDR3 nucleotides are TGTGCCACCTTACTAGCGGGATTCGCTCCCGACACAGATACGCAGTATTTT.

This chain connects TRBV18 to TRBJ2-7, with 10 positions matching TRBD2. The CDR3 has 14 residues. J was trimmed by 5 bases and V by 6 bases; bases with no gene match: 7. Germline CDR1 and CDR2: KGHSH and LQKENI. The CDR3 loop reads CASSLTSGPNEQYF. DNA of the CDR3: TGTGCCAGCTCCCTGACTAGCGGGCCTAACGAGCAGTACTTC. The full variable domain, rest sourced from reference TRBV18 and TRBJ2-7, is NAGVMQNPRHLVRRRGQEARLRCSPMKGHSHVYWYRQLPEEGLKFMVYLQKENIIDESGMPKERFSAEFPKEGPSILRIQQVVRGDSAAYFCASSLTSGPNEQYFGPGTRLTVT.

The rearrangement joins TRBV7-8 to TRBJ1-5, with a weak D call TRBD1 (5 bases). The CDR3 totals 16 residues. V gave up 2 bases and J gave up 1 base, with 12 bases separating them. Looked up from germline, CDR1 is SGHVS and CDR2 is FQNEAQ. The CDR3 DNA reads TGTGCCAGCAGCTTAAGGGGCCAGCTAAGCAATCAGCCCCAGCATTTT. Translation: CASSLRGQLSNQPQHF.

V gene TRBV28 combines with J gene TRBJ1-4, with TRBD1 as a possible D gene (5 bases). The V end lost 6 bases, the J end lost 0 bases, and 11 bases lay between the germline ends. Germline V gene lookup returns CDR1 MDHEN and CDR2 SYDVKM. The CDR3 extends over 15 amino acids. CDR3 sequence (DNA): TGTGCCAGCAGCCACGACAGAACAACTAATGAAAAACTGTTTTTT. It yields the protein CASSHDRTTNEKLFF.

This chain uses TRBV28 with TRBJ1-4; D possibly corresponds to TRBD1 (5 bases). CDR3 length: 15 residues. V shed 5 bases and J shed 7 bases, with 17 bases lying between them. Germline values: CDR1 MDHEN, CDR2 SYDVKM. CDR3: CASSTPGLSREKLFF. In nucleotides, the CDR3 is TGTGCCAGCAGTACCCCAGGGTTGTCCCGTGAAAAACTGTTTTTT.

V and J are TRBV19 and TRBJ2-7; the D gene is possibly TRBD2 (6 bases). Per germline, CDR1 LNHDA and CDR2 SQIVND (reference sequence). The CDR3 is 13 amino acids. V dropped 8 bases and J dropped 1 base, with 12 bases sitting between them. CDR3 DNA: TGTGCCAGTGGCGTTGGAGGGTCCTACGAGCAGTACTTC. Its protein is CASGVGGSYEQYF.

The rearrangement uses TRBV5-6 and TRBJ2-7; D is unresolved. Germline V CDR1 and CDR2: SGHDT, YYEEEE. This CDR3 contains 14 residues. Trimming removed 6 bases at V and 0 bases at J, with 13 bases between. DNA of the CDR3: TGTGCCAGCATCAACACCGGGCTCTCCTACGAGCAGTACTTC. Encoded protein: CASINTGLSYEQYF.

The rearrangement joins TRBV19 to TRBJ2-1; 9 nucleotides align to TRBD2. Germline V gene lookup returns CDR1 LNHDA and CDR2 SQIVND (reference sequence). CDR3 length: 15 amino acids. V lost 5 bases to trimming and J lost 5 bases; unmatched junction nucleotides: 7. DNA of the CDR3: TGTGCCAGTAGTGGCGCGTTAGCGGGAGACAATGAGCAGTTCTTC. This sequence encodes CASSGALAGDNEQFF.

The chain recombines TRBV7-9 with TRBJ2-3; 8 nucleotides line up with TRBD2. Per germline, CDR1 SEHNR and CDR2 FQNEAQ (reference sequence). The CDR3 has 15 residues. V was clipped by 5 bases and J by 8 bases; unmatched bases: 12. CDR3 sequence reads: CASSPRGGTWGTQYF. CDR3 DNA sequence: TGTGCCAGCAGCCCCCGGGGGGGGACGTGGGGTACGCAGTATTTT.

The chain joins TRBV5-1 to TRBJ1-2, with 9 bases aligning to TRBD1. After removal of 4 bases from V and 7 bases from J, the junction contained 5 bases not matched to a gene. Germline V CDR1 and CDR2: SGHRS, YFSETQ. The CDR3 consists of 13 residues. Here the CDR3 DNA reads TGCGCCAGCAGCCCGGGACAGGGTTTTGGCTACACCTTC. Translation: CASSPGQGFGYTF.